This record concerns one T cell receptor (beta chain) sequence. Its matching antigen is unknown. The data derive from a study of OX40 agonist ivuxolimab in advanced cancers. Study at large: Of mixed ages from roughly 23 to 85 and averaging about 65 years, the group was approximately 84% male. Three patients, one with hepatocellular carcinoma and two with cutaneous melanoma, responded partially. Study results and limitations: In the 0.1-3.0 mg/kg groups, partial responders showed among the lowest expansion.

Peripheral blood came from all dose cohorts at three timepoints. Clones were read by immunoSEQ multiplex PCR, and TCRdb kept only the in-frame ones, dropping some. In the table there are some 45,000 clones, 70% to 90% of which are singletons. The germline V gene has CDR1 SGHVS and CDR2 FQNEAQ. The CDR3 has 15 residues. The germline V and J ends were trimmed by 2 bases and 4 bases, with 14 bases remaining between them. Source: CD4+ or CD8+ T cells sorted from blood, taken in a trial of the OX40 agonist ivuxolimab. The chain couples TRBV7-8 to TRBJ1-2, with TRBD1 as a possible D gene (6 bases). The sequence was collected from an adult with an advanced solid tumor such as melanoma, head and neck, liver or kidney cancer. The CDR3 sequence is CASSLKQGISYGYTF. The DNA for the CDR3 is TGTGCCAGCAGCTTAAAACAGGGAATAAGCTATGGCTACACCTTC.